The clone carrying this T cell receptor beta chain was picked up a small number of times. PCR primers comprised 60 Vbeta and 13 Jbeta primers. Sequenced by immunoSEQ multiplex PCR; TCRdb stores in-frame clones only, minus some. The sample lists 150,000 to 200,000 clones; around 78% were seen once. These data come from a study of cytomegalovirus exposure and HLA in healthy donors. Germline assignment: CDR1 ENHRY and CDR2 SYGVKD. Trimming took 5 bases from V and 4 from J; bases not matched to a gene: 2. This CDR3 is 13 amino acids long. The TCR comes from a female donor in good health and CMV-seronegative. Sequencing was performed on PBMCs. The chain carries TRBV10-3 and TRBJ2-7, with 10 bases aligning to TRBD2. The CDR3 protein is CAISMTSGYEQYF. The DNA of the CDR3 is TGTGCCATCAGTATGACTAGCGGGTACGAGCAGTACTTC.